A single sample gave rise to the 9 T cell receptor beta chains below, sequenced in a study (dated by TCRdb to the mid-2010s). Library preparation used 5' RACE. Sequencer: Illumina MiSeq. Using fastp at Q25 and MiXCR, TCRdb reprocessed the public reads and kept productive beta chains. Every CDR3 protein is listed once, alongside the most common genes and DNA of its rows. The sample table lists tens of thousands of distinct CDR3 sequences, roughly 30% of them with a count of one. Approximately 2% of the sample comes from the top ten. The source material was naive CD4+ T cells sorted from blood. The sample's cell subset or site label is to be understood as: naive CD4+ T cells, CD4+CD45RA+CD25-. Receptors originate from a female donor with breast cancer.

The CDR3 coding sequence is TGTGCCAGCAGCCGGGACAGGGGGTCGGCTAGGCATCATGGCGGGGAGCTGTTTTTT. Protein: CASSRDRGSARHHGGELFF. V usage is TRBV7-6 and J usage is TRBJ2-2, with 11 bases matching TRBD1. The CDR3 covers 19 residues. Losses at the gene ends were 5 bases for V and 7 bases for J; bases not matched to a gene: 18. Per germline, CDR1 SGHVS and CDR2 FNYEAQ.

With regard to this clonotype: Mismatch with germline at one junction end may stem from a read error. The CDR3 reads CAGSLAGAEKETQYF. Here the CDR3 DNA reads TGCGCCGGCAGCTTGGCTGGGGCAGAAAAAGAGACCCAGTACTTC. The J gene is TRBJ2-5, the V gene TRBV5-1; possible D gene TRBD1, 5 bases. CDR1 and CDR2 (germline): SGHRS, YFSETQ. The CDR3 extends over 15 amino acids.

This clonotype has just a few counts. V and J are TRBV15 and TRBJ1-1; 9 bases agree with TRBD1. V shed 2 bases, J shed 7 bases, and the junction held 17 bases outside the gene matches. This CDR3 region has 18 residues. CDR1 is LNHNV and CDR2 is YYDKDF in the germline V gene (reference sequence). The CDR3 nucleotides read TGTGCCACCAGCAGAACGGCCGGGACAGGGCGTAATAGGATTGAAGCTTTCTTT. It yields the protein CATSRTAGTGRNRIEAFF.

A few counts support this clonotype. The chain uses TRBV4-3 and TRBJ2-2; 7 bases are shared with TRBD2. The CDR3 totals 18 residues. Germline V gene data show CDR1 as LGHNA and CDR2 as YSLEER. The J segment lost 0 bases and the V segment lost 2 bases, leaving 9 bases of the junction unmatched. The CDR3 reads CASSQKGLSGANTGELFF. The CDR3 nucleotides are TGCGCCAGCAGCCAAAAGGGATTAAGCGGGGCGAACACCGGGGAGCTGTTTTTT.

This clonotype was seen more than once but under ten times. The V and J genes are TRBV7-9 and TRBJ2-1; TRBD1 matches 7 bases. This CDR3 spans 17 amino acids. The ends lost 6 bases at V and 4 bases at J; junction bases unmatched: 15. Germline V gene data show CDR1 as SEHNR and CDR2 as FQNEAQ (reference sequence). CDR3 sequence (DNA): TGTGCCAGCAGACCGAAGGGTCCGGGACAGACGTACAATGAGCAGTTCTTC. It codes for CASRPKGPGQTYNEQFF.

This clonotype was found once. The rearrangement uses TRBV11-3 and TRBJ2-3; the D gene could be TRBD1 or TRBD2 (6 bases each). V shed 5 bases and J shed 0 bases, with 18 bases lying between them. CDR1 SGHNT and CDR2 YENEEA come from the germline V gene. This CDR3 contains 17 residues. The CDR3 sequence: CASSPGGRVSSTDTQYF. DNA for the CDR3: TGTGCCAGCAGCCCCGGGGGCCGGGTTAGTAGCACAGATACGCAGTATTTT.

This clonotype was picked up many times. CDR3 amino acids: CASSRYDSYNEQFF. CDR3 in DNA: TGCGCCAGCAGCCGGTACGATTCCTACAATGAGCAGTTCTTC. This chain uses TRBV5-1 with TRBJ2-1; D is unclear. V was pared by 4 bases and J by 1 base, with 9 bases between. The CDR3 totals 14 residues. Per germline, CDR1 SGHRS and CDR2 YFSETQ. Complete variable domain (other parts from reference TRBV5-1 and TRBJ2-1): KAGVTQTPRYLIKTRGQQVTLSCSPISGHRSVSWYQQTPGQGLQFLFEYFSETQRNKGNFPGRFSGRQFSNSRSEMNVSTLELGDSALYLCASSRYDSYNEQFFGPGTRLTVL.

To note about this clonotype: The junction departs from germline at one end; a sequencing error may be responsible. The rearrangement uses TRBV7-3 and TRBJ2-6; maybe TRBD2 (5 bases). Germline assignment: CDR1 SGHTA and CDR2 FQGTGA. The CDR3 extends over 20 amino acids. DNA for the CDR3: TGCGCCAGCAGCTTAGTCGCGGCAGCCAATTCGGGATCTGGGGCCAACGTCCTGACTTTC. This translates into CASSLVAAANSGSGANVLTF.

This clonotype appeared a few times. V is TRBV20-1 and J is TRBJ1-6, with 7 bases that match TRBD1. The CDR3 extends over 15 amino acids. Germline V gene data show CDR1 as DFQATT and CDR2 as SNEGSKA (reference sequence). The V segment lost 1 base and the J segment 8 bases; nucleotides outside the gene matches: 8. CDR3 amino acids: CSARATGSRDSPLHF. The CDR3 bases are TGCAGTGCTAGAGCGACAGGGTCGCGGGATTCACCCCTCCACTTT.